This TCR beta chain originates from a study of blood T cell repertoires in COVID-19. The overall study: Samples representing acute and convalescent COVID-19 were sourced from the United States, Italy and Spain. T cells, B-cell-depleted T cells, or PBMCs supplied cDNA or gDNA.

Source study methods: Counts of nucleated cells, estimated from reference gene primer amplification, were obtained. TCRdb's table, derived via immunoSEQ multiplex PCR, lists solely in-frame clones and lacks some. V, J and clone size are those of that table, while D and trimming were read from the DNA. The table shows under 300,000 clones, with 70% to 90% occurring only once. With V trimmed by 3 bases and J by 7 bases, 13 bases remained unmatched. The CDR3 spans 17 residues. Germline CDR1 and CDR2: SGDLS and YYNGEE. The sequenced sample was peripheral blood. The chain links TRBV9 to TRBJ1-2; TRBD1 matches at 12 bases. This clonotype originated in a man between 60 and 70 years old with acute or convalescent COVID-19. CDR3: CASSGSGQGAPGSGYTF. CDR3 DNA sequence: TGTGCCAGCAGCGGCTCGGGACAGGGGGCTCCTGGGTCTGGCTACACCTTC.